Listed here is a single TCR beta chain. Losses at the gene ends were 6 bases for V and 6 bases for J; bases not matched to a gene: 8. Per germline, CDR1 MNHEY and CDR2 SVGAGI. The CDR3 contains 14 residues. Some clones are missing from TCRdb's copy, which holds only in-frame ones; the method was immunoSEQ multiplex PCR. The sample lists 550,000 to 800,000 clones; approximately 85% were seen once. This entry belongs to a study of shared T cell receptors in the human thymus. The same sample was also used in a study of human thymus T cells. According to that study: Samples came from healthy Finnish infants during open corrective cardiac surgery. From resections taken during corrective heart surgery, the thymus tissue was obtained. Thymic and blood repertoires seemed to favor certain V and J genes. Unrelated individuals reportedly shared highly overlapping thymic TCR repertoires.

This receptor was identified in a girl under three years old with a congenital heart defect. Material: thymocytes. V gene TRBV6-5 combines with J gene TRBJ1-5; 7 bases map to TRBD1. The CDR3 is CASRRGQGGQPQHF. The CDR3 DNA is TGTGCCAGCAGGAGGGGGCAGGGAGGTCAGCCCCAGCATTTT.